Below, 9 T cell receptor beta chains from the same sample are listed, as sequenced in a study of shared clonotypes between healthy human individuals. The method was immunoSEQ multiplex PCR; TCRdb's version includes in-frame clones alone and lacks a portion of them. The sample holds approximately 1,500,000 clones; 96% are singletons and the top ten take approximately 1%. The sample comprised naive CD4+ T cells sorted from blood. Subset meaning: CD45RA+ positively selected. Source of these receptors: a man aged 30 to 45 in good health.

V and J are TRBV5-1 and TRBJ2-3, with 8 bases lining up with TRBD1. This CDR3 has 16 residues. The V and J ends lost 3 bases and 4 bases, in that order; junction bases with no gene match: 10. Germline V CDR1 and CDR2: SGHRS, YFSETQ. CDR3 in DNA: TGCGCCAGCAGCTGGAGGACAGGGTCCCCCTCAGATACGCAGTATTTT. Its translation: CASSWRTGSPSDTQYF.

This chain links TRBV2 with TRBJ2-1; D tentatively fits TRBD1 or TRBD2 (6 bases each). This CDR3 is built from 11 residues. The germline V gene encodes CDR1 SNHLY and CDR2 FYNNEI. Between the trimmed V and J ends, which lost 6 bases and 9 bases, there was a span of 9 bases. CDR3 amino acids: CASRGGGEQFF. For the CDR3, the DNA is TGTGCCAGCAGGGGGGGCGGTGAGCAGTTCTTC.

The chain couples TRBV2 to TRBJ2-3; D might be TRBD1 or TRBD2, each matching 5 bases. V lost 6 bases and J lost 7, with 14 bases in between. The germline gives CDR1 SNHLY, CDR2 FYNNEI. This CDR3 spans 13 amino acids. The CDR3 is CASRGVRGYTQYF. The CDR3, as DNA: TGTGCCAGCAGGGGGGTGAGGGGTTATACGCAGTATTTT. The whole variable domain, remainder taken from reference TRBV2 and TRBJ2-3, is EPEVTQTPSHQVTQMGQEVILRCVPISNHLYFYWYRQILGQKVEFLVSFYNNEISEKSEIFDDQFSVERPDGSNFTLKIRSTKLEDSAMYFCASRGVRGYTQYFGPGTRLTVL.

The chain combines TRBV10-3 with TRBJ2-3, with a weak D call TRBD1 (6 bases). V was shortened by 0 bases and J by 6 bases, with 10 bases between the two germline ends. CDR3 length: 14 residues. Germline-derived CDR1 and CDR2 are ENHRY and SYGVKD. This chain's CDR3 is CAISESGTKDTQYF. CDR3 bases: TGTGCCATCAGTGAGTCCGGGACAAAGGATACGCAGTATTTT.

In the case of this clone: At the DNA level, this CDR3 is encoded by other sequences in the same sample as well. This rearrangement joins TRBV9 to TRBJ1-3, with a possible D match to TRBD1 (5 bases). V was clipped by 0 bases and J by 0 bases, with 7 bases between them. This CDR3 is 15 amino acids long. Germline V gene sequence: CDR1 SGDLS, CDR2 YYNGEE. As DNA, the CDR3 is TGTGCCAGCAGCGTAGACGGGACCTCTGGAAACACCATATATTTT. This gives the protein CASSVDGTSGNTIYF.

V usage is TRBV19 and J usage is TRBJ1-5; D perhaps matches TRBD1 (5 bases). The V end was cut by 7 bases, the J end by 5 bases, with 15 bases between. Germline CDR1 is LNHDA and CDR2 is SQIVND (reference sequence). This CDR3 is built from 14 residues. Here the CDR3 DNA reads TGTGCCAGTACAACTCAGGAGGGGTATCAGCCCCAGCATTTT. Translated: CASTTQEGYQPQHF. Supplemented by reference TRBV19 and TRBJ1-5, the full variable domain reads DGGITQSPKYLFRKEGQNVTLSCEQNLNHDAMYWYRQDPGQGLRLIYYSQIVNDFQKGDIAEGYSVSREKKESFPLTVTSAQKNPTAFYLCASTTQEGYQPQHFGDGTRLSIL.

The CDR3 DNA follows: TGTGCCAGCAGTGCCCGGGACAGCTCTGGAAACACCATATATTTT. Translating gives CASSARDSSGNTIYF. The chain recombines TRBV7-9 with TRBJ1-3; TRBD1 matches 7 bases. The CDR3 consists of 15 residues. From germline, CDR1 is SEHNR and CDR2 FQNEAQ (reference sequence). The trim removed 6 bases at V and 0 bases at J, leaving 5 bases unmatched.

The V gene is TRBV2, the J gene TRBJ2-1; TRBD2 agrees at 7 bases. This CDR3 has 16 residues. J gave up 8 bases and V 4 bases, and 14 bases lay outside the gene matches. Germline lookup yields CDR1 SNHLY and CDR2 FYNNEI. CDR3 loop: CASSAKWALAADEQFF. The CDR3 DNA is TGTGCCAGCAGTGCTAAGTGGGCCCTAGCGGCCGATGAGCAGTTCTTC.

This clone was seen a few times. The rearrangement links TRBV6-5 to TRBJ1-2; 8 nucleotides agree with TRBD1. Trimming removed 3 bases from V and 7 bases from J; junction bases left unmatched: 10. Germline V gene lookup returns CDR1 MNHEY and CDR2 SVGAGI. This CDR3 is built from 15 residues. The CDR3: CASSYRYGTGVGYTF. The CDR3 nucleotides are TGTGCCAGCAGTTATCGTTACGGGACAGGAGTTGGCTACACCTTC.